This TCR beta chain emerged from a study of cytomegalovirus exposure and HLA in healthy donors (dated by TCRdb to the late 2010s). About the study as a whole: In an earlier analysis of 587 of the donors, approximately 260 Gb of sequence data and 100 million or so unique TCR beta sequences from about 179 million T cells were reported. An early release covering 550 to 700 HLA-typed donors comprised about 300 gigabases of sequencing data and approximately 85 million unique TCR sequences. The genetic ancestry cluster associated with self-reported Caucasian donors included roughly 84% of the 398 genotyped donors. The aim of the study was to test whether cataloging public T cell receptors could identify signatures of past pathogen exposure. Using immunosequencing, the study profiled T cell repertoires from fewer than 700 subjects and related those repertoires to cytomegalovirus serostatus. A separate validation cohort of roughly 120 different subjects was used in addition to the approximately 640-subject first cohort. High-throughput TCR immunosequencing, statistical association of individual TCRs with disease status, and machine learning were combined to predict cytomegalovirus infection status. To study patterns of TCR occurrence, a later analysis re-analyzed previously published TCR beta repertoires from 650 to 750 donors and added high-resolution HLA genotyping. Rather than using new phenotypic data, the later analysis identified candidate immune exposures from TCR beta sequences and from how often those sequences occurred across donors. To decide whether each TCR beta V gene segment behaved as functional or pseudogenic, an earlier analysis of over 500 of the donors relied on high-throughput TCR beta sequencing. Donor age, sex, ethnicity and CMV serostatus were collected together with the repertoire data. A later genetic analysis used genome-wide SNP genotypes for about three fifths of the 666 donors, treating that subset as a discovery cohort. All discovery cohort repertoires had been generated using a single sequencing platform. Both class I and class II loci were covered by HLA typing, at four-digit resolution. The number of donors typed differed by locus, with 629-630 for A, B, C, DRB1 and DQB1, about 500 for DQA1, under 610 for DPA1, and around 450 for DPB1. About five DR-DQ haplotypes were treated as single units for association and clustering because of strong linkage in the cohort. Among several hundred genotyped donors of the cohort, an average of approximately 200,000 unique TCR beta nucleotide sequences was sequenced per donor, of which approximately 18% were non-productive.

Libraries were prepared through the immunoSEQ multiplex PCR assay. For the multiplex PCR, a mixture combining 60 forward primers for TCR Vbeta segments and 13 reverse primers for TCR Jbeta segments was used. Amplification of the CDR3 region of rearranged TCR beta genes was performed with a multiplex PCR assay on genomic DNA. On the Illumina HiSeq System, the amplified TCR beta libraries were sequenced as 87-base-pair reads. The study's own analysis went as follows. In a later analysis, tens of millions of unique TCR beta chains were counted across the roughly 700 repertoires, and approximately 11 million of these chains were shared by at least two donors. To remove PCR and sequencing errors, raw reads were error-corrected and collapsed into unique sequences using a nearest-neighbor algorithm that merged closely related sequences. V, D and J gene segments were assigned by aligning CDR3 sequences to IMGT reference sequences. For a sequence to be retained, a match of at least six nucleotides was required to both a V gene segment and a J gene segment. Rearrangements were called productive when the CDR3 lacked stop codons and stayed in frame with V and J; all others were non-productive. CDR3 was defined according to IMGT convention as the region running from the second conserved V-encoded cysteine to the conserved J-encoded phenylalanine. Sequences without an unambiguous match to a single V gene segment were excluded from the earlier analysis of almost 600 of the donors. An earlier analysis of 587 of the donors called V segments functional above 56.7% productive rearrangements and segregating when the between-donor standard deviation exceeded 5%. A statistical classification framework was built to diagnose cytomegalovirus status from the catalog of TCR beta chain sequences. V and J gene assignment, in a later analysis, came from comparing TCR nucleotide sequences with IMGT/GENE-DB human TR gene sequences. Using the TCRdist pipeline, a later analysis assigned CDR3 sequences along with most-parsimonious VDJ recombination scenarios. In a later analysis, each TCR beta chain was defined by its CDR3 amino acid sequence together with its V-gene family, and reads lacking a unique V-gene family were excluded. In a later analysis, around 650 highly shared, low-generation-probability nucleotide sequences were removed to address suspected cross-contamination and a sequencing artifact. For each public chain, a later analysis derived a clonal expansion index from normalized ranks of inferred template counts within each repertoire. A later analysis computed generation probabilities with a VDJ recombination model fitted to out-of-frame rearrangements, and checked the results against IGoR. In a later analysis, TCR-TCR, TCR-HLA and TCR-CMV co-occurrence was scored with hypergeometric tests, and a repertoire-size bias correction was applied to TCR pairs. False discovery rates were estimated in a later analysis by permuting HLA or CMV assignments 20 times. In a later analysis, co-occurring TCRs were grouped using DBSCAN, and TCRdist sequence similarity was added for clustering within HLA-allele-positive subsets. Repertoires with fewer than 30,000 or more than 120,000 public chains were left out of co-occurrence clustering, as were five repertoires with anomalous nucleotide sharing. TCRdb stores this immuneACCESS table with in-frame sequences only. Part of the clones is absent; in the studies checked, under half of the shortfall reflects unresolved V genes, and no reason is known for the rest. Clone size and V and J calls were adopted from that table, with D and trimming inferred from the DNA. In this sample the table shows 200,000 or so clones, approximately 78% of which occur a single time. The ten biggest clones cover over 5% of the sample.

The cohort was made up of several hundred healthy bone marrow donors. All cohort members were sampled while nominally healthy, although unrecorded immune exposures were likely present. The donor was CMV seropositive and was included in the group of 250 to 300 seropositive cohort members. A peripheral blood sample was collected from each donor, and TCR beta sequencing was performed on peripheral blood mononuclear cells. The Qiagen DNeasy Blood Extraction Kit was used to extract genomic DNA from the blood cell samples. Concerning this clone: It lacks a known antigen. No clone much larger than this one lies a single base away; base qualities are absent.

CDR1 and CDR2 are read off the germline V gene (reference sequence) as MNHEY and SMNVEV. The CDR3 starts with the cysteine, ends with the phenylalanine, and has 12 residues. The entry retains the CDR3 DNA only, 36 bases that are in frame from base 1. V and J are truncated by 4 bases and 3 bases respectively, leaving an intervening sequence of 7 bases. Study-level results and caveats: It was suggested by the authors that the approach could potentially be generalized to other disease states and immunological phenotypes. Compared with the 666-donor mean, donors in an Asian-associated ancestry cluster had fewer N-insertions in productive TCRs, according to a later genetic analysis. A cluster of highly shared sequence variants was judged likely to represent a technical artifact of the sequencing pipeline. The presence/absence analyses assumed that sequencing depth was roughly uniform across donors, and that assumption may not be true. Three of the identified cytomegalovirus-associated TCR beta chains were confirmed in vitro to be specific for cytomegalovirus antigens. Because HLA typing was missing for some donors at each locus, association tests included only the typed subset. Correlated functional status among segregating V segments might reflect linkage disequilibrium, but an unknown experimental factor could not be ruled out. An earlier analysis of approximately 530 of the donors showed that most TCR beta V segments appeared in productive rearrangements either about 87% or about 30% of the time, which broadly matched IMGT annotations. V-gene and J-gene trimming of TCR beta chains was associated with a missense DCLRE1C variant in a later genetic analysis, and the association was replicated in an independent cohort. Most CMV-associated TCR beta chains appeared to be HLA-restricted in a later analysis, and the HLA associations seemed to be driven largely by CMV exposure. While some public TCRs were present in many individuals, most TCR sequences turned up only very rarely across donors. Assigning TCR associations to individual alleles was difficult when HLA alleles, especially DR and DQ, strongly co-occurred. A further reported finding was that TCR beta sequences accurately predicted the HLA-A and HLA-B alleles for most subjects in the first cohort. At a false discovery rate of 0.05, a later analysis linked around 15,000 TCR beta sequences to specific HLA alleles. Because counts were too low, about 15 rarely observed V segments, including chromosome 9 orphons, were left out of the earlier analysis of some 600 of the donors. A later analysis found that TCR association rates varied across HLA loci, with DRB1 alleles showing the most associated TCRs and HLA-C alleles the fewest. The classifier was reported to diagnose cytomegalovirus status with high specificity and sensitivity in both the original cohort and the validation cohort. A later analysis reported that several top co-occurrence clusters appeared linked to parvovirus B19, influenza, CMV and Epstein-Barr virus. In this cohort, only TCR beta chains were sequenced, and detectable features were limited by the absence of alpha or paired-chain data. Some IMGT-functional V segments, including TRBV6-2 and TRBV6-3, could not be distinguished by the 87-base-pair reads and were therefore excluded. Immune exposure information for the cohort was limited to CMV serostatus. The study listed approximately 150 TCR beta chains as associated with cytomegalovirus. In a later analysis, HLA-associated TCR beta chains showed more clonal expansion and lower generation probabilities than non-associated chains that were equally common.

The specimen sequenced was PBMCs. The source of this sequence is a woman in her forties or fifties in good health and CMV-seropositive. The rearranged segments are TRBV27 and TRBJ2-7; the D gene is not confidently resolved. The nucleotide sequence reads TGTGCCAGCAGTTCCGTCCTCTACGAGCAGTACTTC. This translates into CASSSVLYEQYF.